This TCR beta chain originates from a study of T-cell memory formation after mild COVID-19. For the study at large: Largely donor-specific TCR clusters were found. Findings and limits, study-wide: The CD4+ clones that contracted clustered mainly within CM and EM, and the CD8+ clones concentrated in EMRA. Whereas later expanders leaned CD4+, clones contracting day 15 to 85 showed a balanced CD4/CD8 makeup. The appearance of some responding clones in pre-infection memory suggested that cross-reactive memory joined.

TCRdb reanalysed the 5' RACE reads using MiXCR and keeps one entry per CDR3 protein. This table holds under 450,000 distinct CDR3 sequences, 20% to 25% found once. The CDR3 is made up of 14 amino acids. Trimming removed 5 bases from V and 0 bases from J, with 10 bases in between. Worth noting for this clonotype: Its antigen remains unknown.

The genes are TRBV12-3 or TRBV12-4 and TRBJ1-1; D may be TRBD1 (5 bases). This clonotype was sampled from a man aged 18 to 35 who had mild COVID-19 (a few samples of this study predate the infection). Cell type and time point are not known. Specimen: PBMCs or a T cell subset sorted from them (not recorded which). The DNA for the CDR3 is TGTGCCAGCAGTATCGACAGCATGAACACTGAAGCTTTCTTT. Protein: CASSIDSMNTEAFF.